The TCR beta chain under discussion was sequenced for a study of cytomegalovirus exposure and HLA in healthy donors. Study-wide background: Inside one of the first data releases sat about 85 million unique TCRs taken from HLA-typed donors.

The PCR used 60 Vbeta and 13 Jbeta primers. TCRdb's table, derived via immunoSEQ multiplex PCR, lists solely in-frame clones and lacks some. This table has roughly 120,000 clones, about 59% appearing once. Worth noting for this clone: Its cognate antigen is unknown.

Study-wide findings and caveats: Being indistinguishable, some V segments were excluded, TRBV6-2 and TRBV6-3 among them.

The CDR3 loop spans 14 amino acids. The trim removed 6 bases at V and 10 bases at J, leaving 15 bases unmatched. Germline CDR1 and CDR2: SQVTM and ANQGSEA. This TCR came from a woman between 40 and 55 years old in good health and CMV-seropositive. Sequenced sample: PBMCs. This sequence joins TRBV29-1 and TRBJ2-1; 7 nucleotides agree with TRBD2. The CDR3 protein is CSVDPLALGREQFF. CDR3 in DNA: TGCAGCGTCGATCCACTAGCGTTAGGCCGAGAGCAGTTCTTC.